The clone carrying this TCR beta chain occurred a few times. These data come from a study of patients and donors after allogeneic stem cell transplantation. TCRdb itself ran the RT-PCR reads through MiXCR, one entry per CDR3 protein. The sample includes around 170,000 distinct CDR3 sequences, 20% to 25% of them seen just once. The germline V gene has CDR1 ENHRY and CDR2 SYGVKD. V was pared by 11 bases and J by 4 bases, with 11 bases between. CDR3 length: 11 amino acids. The V gene is TRBV10-3, the J gene TRBJ1-2; D is unclear. The origin of this receptor is a human donor who was either an allogeneic HSCT recipient or a stem cell or donor lymphocyte infusion donor (not recorded which). It is not recorded whose cells these are; they may come from a transplant donor. The material sequenced was blood, either unsorted or a sorted T cell fraction (not recorded which). In nucleotides, the CDR3 is TGTGCCTCGGGAGGGCCCTATGGCTACACCTTC. Residues: CASGGPYGYTF.